This T cell receptor (beta chain) stems from a study of blood T cell repertoires in COVID-19. Libraries were prepared by immunoSEQ multiplex PCR; TCRdb keeps only in-frame clonotypes and omits some of them. The table has tens of thousands of clones, approximately 80% seen once; the top ten hold about 18%. This clone was seen only a few times. From germline, CDR1 is SGHNT and CDR2 YENEEA. V was cut by 4 bases and J by 1 base, with 10 bases left in between. This CDR3 spans 15 amino acids. The TCR comes from a woman between 55 and 75 years old with acute or convalescent COVID-19. The chain employs TRBV11-3 and TRBJ2-2; D is undetermined. Sequencing was done on a sample of peripheral blood. The CDR3 loop is CASSSPTENTGELFF. The CDR3 DNA is TGTGCCAGCAGCTCTCCAACTGAGAACACCGGGGAGCTGTTTTTT.